This TCR beta chain was observed in a study of blood T cells in healthy people across ages. Whole-study results and caveats: Naive T cell percentage showed a strong correlation with the diversity of TCR beta. Greater diversity and more naive CD4+ cells were seen in long-lived donors than in aged donors.

A second PCR of about 7 to 12 cycles used a sample-barcoded 5' primer and a J-beta primer mix. TCRdb analysed the 5' RACE reads with MiXCR anew, one entry per CDR3 protein. Here the sample spans 1.8 million or so distinct CDR3 sequences, about two fifths being singletons. Trimming shortened V by 1 base and J by 2 bases, and 15 bases separated the two germline ends. CDR3 length: 17 residues. CDR1 and CDR2 from the germline V gene are LGHNA and YSLEER. Turning to this clonotype: What it recognizes is unknown.

Material for sequencing was blood. The source is a human donor in good health. The J gene is TRBJ2-4, the V gene TRBV4-3; the D gene is possibly TRBD2 (5 bases). This CDR3 reads CASSQGRGVGTKNIQYF. Written as DNA, the CDR3 is TGCGCCAGCAGCCAAGGTCGGGGAGTAGGGACCAAAAACATTCAGTACTTC.